This TCR beta chain emerged from a study of CD8 T cells in ankylosing spondylitis. Study-wide results and caveats: Researchers reportedly found disease-linked clones significantly enriched in matched ankylosing spondylitis synovial fluid. Earlier authors reported some of these motif variants in reactive arthritis synovial fluid and blood. A motif of several highly homologous TCR beta variants was seen as apparently characteristic of ankylosing spondylitis blood.

As concerns this clonotype: The antigen is unknown.

V dropped 0 bases and J dropped 8; count of bases not matched to a gene: 14. The germline V gene encodes CDR1 MNHEY and CDR2 SVGEGT. The CDR3 contains 18 residues. TCR beta libraries were made by quantitative 5'-RACE with molecular barcodes. MiXCR, applied by TCRdb to the 5' RACE reads, yields one record per CDR3 protein. The sample comprises fewer than 200,000 distinct CDR3 sequences, around 9.6% of which are singletons, and roughly 16% rests with the top ten. Sequenced sample: blood, either unsorted or a sorted T cell fraction (not recorded which). This receptor was identified in a female donor with ankylosing spondylitis or in good health (not recorded which). The V and J genes are TRBV6-2 or TRBV6-3 and TRBJ2-2; TRBD2 aligns across 8 bases. The CDR3 DNA is TGTGCCAGCAGTTACTCTCAGGATAGCGGGACCTCCTGGGGGGAGCTGTTTTTT. Translated, it gives CASSYSQDSGTSWGELFF.